The rows below give T cell receptor beta chains drawn from one sample of a study of cytomegalovirus exposure and HLA in healthy donors. The repertoire was sequenced with immunoSEQ multiplex PCR; TCRdb's copy has only in-frame clones and lacks some. The top ten hold 2.5% to 3% of the sample, which has more than 80,000 clones, around 75% seen once. Sequencing was done on a sample of PBMCs. These TCRs come from a male donor in good health and CMV-seropositive. The CDR3 runs from the conserved cysteine through the conserved F or W. D genes are given only for firm matches. Size is stated for part of the rows, as once, few or many counts, or as a class when the clone is expanded.

V: TRBV5-6
J: TRBJ2-7
D: -
size: -
DNA: TGTGCCAGCAGCTTGCGGGGAGGTCGCCCCTACGAGCAGTACTTC
CDR3: CASSLRGGRPYEQYF

V: TRBV7-2
J: TRBJ2-3
D: TRBD2
size: -
DNA: TGTGCCAGCAGCTTAGTCGGGGGGGGGCCTGCAGATACGCAGTATTTT
CDR3: CASSLVGGGPADTQYF

V: TRBV7-6
J: TRBJ1-1
D: TRBD1
size: -
DNA: TGTGCCAGCAGCGCGGGACAGGGGGCGAGGGCTTTCTTT
CDR3: CASSAGQGARAFF

V: TRBV28
J: TRBJ2-7
D: TRBD1
size: -
DNA: TGTGCCACAACAGGGACAGGGAACCCCTACGAGCAGTACTTC
CDR3: CATTGTGNPYEQYF

V: TRBV25-1
J: TRBJ1-4
D: -
size: -
DNA: TGTGCCAGCAGTGAAAGCAGGGTTGGTGAAAAACTGTTTTTT
CDR3: CASSESRVGEKLFF

V: TRBV5-6
J: TRBJ1-6
D: TRBD1
size: -
DNA: TGTGCCAGCAGCGCGGGACAGTCATATAATTCACCCCTCCACTTT
CDR3: CASSAGQSYNSPLHF

V: TRBV11-2
J: TRBJ2-5
D: -
size: -
DNA: TGTGCCAGCAGCTTAGGCAGCCCGCAGGGGACCCAGTACTTC
CDR3: CASSLGSPQGTQYF

V: TRBV9
J: TRBJ2-1
D: TRBD2
size: once
DNA: TGTGCCAGCAGCACATCAAGGACTAGCGAGACTACATATGAGCAGTTCTTC
CDR3: CASSTSRTSETTYEQFF

V: TRBV19
J: TRBJ1-1
D: -
size: -
DNA: TGTGCCAGTAGTCAGGGACAAGGAGCCGTTACGGCTTTCTTT
CDR3: CASSQGQGAVTAFF

V: TRBV20-1
J: TRBJ2-7
D: -
size: few
DNA: TGCAGTGCTAGTCCCCGGGACGAGCAGTACTTC
CDR3: CSASPRDEQYF

V: TRBV6-5
J: TRBJ1-6
D: -
size: -
DNA: TGTGCCACCAGTAGGAGGACGGATCATAATTCACCCCTCCACTTT
CDR3: CATSRRTDHNSPLHF

V: TRBV6-5
J: TRBJ2-3
D: TRBD2
size: few
DNA: TGTGCCAGCAGTTCCCCAAGGGGAGGGAGAGATACGCAGTATTTT
CDR3: CASSSPRGGRDTQYF

V: TRBV15
J: TRBJ1-2
D: -
size: -
DNA: TGTGCCACCAGCAGAGCAGAGGTGGCAGGGAGGGTCCATGGCTACACCTTC
CDR3: CATSRAEVAGRVHGYTF

V: TRBV29-1
J: TRBJ2-1
D: -
size: few
DNA: TGCAGCGTTGAATGGTTCGGGGGCAATGAGCAGTTCTTC
CDR3: CSVEWFGGNEQFF

V: TRBV28
J: TRBJ1-1
D: -
size: -
DNA: TGTGCCAGCAGTTTAGACAGTGAAGCTTTCTTT
CDR3: CASSLDSEAFF

V: TRBV5-3
J: TRBJ2-1
D: -
size: few
DNA: TGTGCCAGAAGCCCGGCCTCCCGGGACAAGCAATACAATGAGCAGTTCTTC
CDR3: CARSPASRDKQYNEQFF

V: TRBV7-9
J: TRBJ2-2
D: TRBD1
size: -
DNA: TGTGCCAGCAGCCGACGACAGGGGGAGCGAACACCGAACACCGGGGAGCTGTTTTTT
CDR3: CASSRRQGERTPNTGELFF

V: TRBV25-1
J: TRBJ1-2
D: TRBD1
size: once
DNA: TGTGCCAGCAGTGAACCACACAGGGGTGAGGACTATGGCTACACCTTC
CDR3: CASSEPHRGEDYGYTF

V: TRBV30
J: TRBJ2-2
D: -
size: -
DNA: TGTGCCTGGACTTATTCGAACACCGGGGAGCTGTTTTTT
CDR3: CAWTYSNTGELFF

V: TRBV30
J: TRBJ2-5
D: -
size: -
DNA: TGTGCCTGGAGTGTTGGTAGCCAGATAAGGTACTTC
CDR3: CAWSVGSQIRYF

V: TRBV4-3
J: TRBJ2-2
D: TRBD1
size: -
DNA: TGCGCCAGCAGCCAAGAAGCGGACAGGGGGCTGGGAAACGCCGGGGAGCTGTTTTTT
CDR3: CASSQEADRGLGNAGELFF

V: TRBV6-4
J: TRBJ2-2
D: -
size: -
DNA: TGTGCCAGCAGTGTTTTCGCCCAGGGTAACACCGGGGAGCTGTTTTTT
CDR3: CASSVFAQGNTGELFF

V: TRBV19
J: TRBJ1-5
D: TRBD1
size: -
DNA: TGTGCCAGTAGTCGGACAGGGCAGAATCAGCCCCAGCATTTT
CDR3: CASSRTGQNQPQHF

V: TRBV30
J: TRBJ2-7
D: -
size: few
DNA: TGTGCCTGGGGGGACACCCGCGAGCAGTACTTC
CDR3: CAWGDTREQYF